Listed here are 31 T cell receptor beta chains from one sample, sequenced in a study of CD8 T cells in Susac syndrome. RNA, at about 0.45 to 1 ug, was reverse transcribed with random hexamers. TCRdb redid the calling of the immunoSEQ multiplex PCR reads with MiXCR, one entry per CDR3 protein. The sample has some 180,000 distinct CDR3 sequences, approximately 94% seen once. Sequencing input: CD4+ T cells from PBMCs. The receptors were gathered from a human donor in good health.

The chain combines TRBV12-3 or TRBV12-4 with TRBJ2-1, with TRBD1 matching over 9 bases. Unmatched junction bases numbered 2, after V lost 5 bases and J lost 9 bases. This CDR3 comprises 12 residues. This CDR3 reads CASSPGQGEQFF. CDR3 coding DNA: TGTGCCAGCAGTCCGGGACAGGGTGAGCAGTTCTTC.

The gene calls are TRBV18 and TRBJ2-1; TRBD2 matches 7 bases. V trimming: 3 bases; J trimming: 6 bases; junction bases outside the gene matches: 8. Looked up from germline, CDR1 is KGHSH and CDR2 is LQKENI. The CDR3 has 15 amino acids. Here the CDR3 reads CASSPPPSGPNEQFF. The DNA for the CDR3 is TGTGCCAGCTCACCCCCCCCTAGCGGTCCCAATGAGCAGTTCTTC.

The chain couples TRBV4-2 to TRBJ2-3; 10 nucleotides line up with TRBD2. V trimming: 8 bases; J trimming: 5 bases; junction bases outside the gene matches: 7. The CDR3 totals 14 residues. Germline lookup yields CDR1 LGHNA and CDR2 YNFKEQ. CDR3 nucleotide sequence: TGTGCCAGCGGACCGGGACTAGCGTTAGATACGCAGTATTTT. Translating gives CASGPGLALDTQYF.

This rearrangement joins TRBV19 to TRBJ2-7; 7 bases match TRBD1. There are 14 residues in the CDR3. Germline CDR1 LNHDA, CDR2 SQIVND (reference sequence). J gave up 0 bases and V 6 bases, and 5 bases lay outside the gene matches. CDR3 sequence: CASSPDRFSYEQYF. CDR3 DNA: TGTGCCAGTAGCCCGGACAGGTTCTCCTACGAGCAGTACTTC.

This sequence joins TRBV7-9 and TRBJ1-5; D is unclear. V lost 3 bases and J lost 5, with 11 bases in between. CDR3 size: 14 residues. The germline CDR1 and CDR2 sequences are SEHNR and FQNEAQ (reference sequence). The CDR3 DNA follows: TGTGCCAGCAGCTTGGGAGGCTTAGATCAGCCCCAGCATTTT. Its translation: CASSLGGLDQPQHF.

This chain joins TRBV30 and TRBJ2-7, with 7 bases matching TRBD1. CDR1 is GTSNPN, CDR2 SVGIG, per germline (reference sequence). Unmatched junction bases numbered 3, after V lost 2 bases and J lost 2 bases. This CDR3 has 13 residues. The CDR3 here is CAWSRDSPYEQYF. DNA for the CDR3: TGTGCCTGGAGTCGGGACAGCCCCTACGAGCAGTACTTC.

CDR3 sequence (DNA): TGTGCCAGCAGCTTGGAAGAGGGAACCTACGAGCAGTACTTC. Translating gives CASSLEEGTYEQYF. V gene TRBV5-6 combines with J gene TRBJ2-7; D may be TRBD2 (5 bases). V was trimmed by 0 bases and J by 2 bases, leaving 9 bases between them. CDR1 and CDR2 from the germline V gene are SGHDT and YYEEEE. The CDR3 runs 14 residues. Full variable domain (missing parts from reference TRBV5-6 and TRBJ2-7): DAGVTQSPTHLIKTRGQQVTLRCSPKSGHDTVSWYQQALGQGPQFIFQYYEEEERQRGNFPDRFSGHQFPNYSSELNVNALLLGDSALYLCASSLEEGTYEQYFGPGTRLTVT.

This chain joins TRBV25-1 and TRBJ1-2; a weak D match, TRBD1 (6 bases). The V gene's germline CDR1 is MGHDK and CDR2 SYGVNS. CDR3 size: 13 residues. V lost 6 bases and J 5 bases, leaving 13 bases between the germline ends. As DNA, the CDR3 is TGTGCCAGCAGGGGGGGGACACCTTATGGCTACACCTTC. It is translated as CASRGGTPYGYTF.

The rearrangement joins TRBV24-1 to TRBJ2-1, with D tentatively TRBD2 (7 bases). Deletions cut 0 bases from V and 1 base from J, with 12 bases between. The CDR3 has 17 amino acids. Per germline, CDR1 KGHDR and CDR2 SFDVKD. CDR3 protein: CATSDLQGTNSYNEQFF. The CDR3 nucleotides are TGTGCCACCAGTGATTTGCAGGGGACTAATTCCTACAATGAGCAGTTCTTC.

This clonotype has only one observation. The gene calls are TRBV3-1 and TRBJ1-5; tentative D call: TRBD1 (6 bases). V shed 1 base and J shed 7 bases, with 14 bases lying between them. The V gene's germline CDR1 is LGHDT and CDR2 YNNKEL (reference sequence). The CDR3 runs 15 residues. DNA of the CDR3: TGTGCCAGCAGCCAAGGTTTCGGGGGCGGACAGCCCCAGCATTTT. Residues: CASSQGFGGGQPQHF.

The CDR3 region has the DNA TGTGCCAGCAGTAGCAGGTTCACAGATACGCAGTATTTT. Encoded protein: CASSSRFTDTQYF. This chain uses TRBV28 with TRBJ2-3; no reliable D call. The V gene lost 5 bases and the J gene lost 2 bases, with 8 bases spanning the gap. Germline CDR1 and CDR2: MDHEN and SYDVKM. CDR3 size: 13 residues. Full variable domain (outside the CDR3, taken from reference TRBV28 and TRBJ2-3): DVKVTQSSRYLVKRTGEKVFLECVQDMDHENMFWYRQDPGLGLRLIYFSYDVKMKEKGDIPEGYSVSREKKERFSLILESASTNQTSMYLCASSSRFTDTQYFGPGTRLTVL.

This chain links TRBV19 with TRBJ2-5, with D perhaps matching TRBD2 (6 bases). Trimming left V 9 bases short and J 0 bases short, with 8 bases between. The CDR3 is 12 amino acids. Per germline, CDR1 LNHDA and CDR2 SQIVND (reference sequence). The CDR3 DNA follows: TGTGCCAGCGGGGGACACCAAGAGACCCAGTACTTC. Translation gives CASGGHQETQYF.

The V and J genes are TRBV28 and TRBJ2-5; 8 bases fit TRBD1. Germline trimming cut 7 bases from V and 5 bases from J; bases unmatched to any gene: 9. From germline, CDR1 is MDHEN and CDR2 SYDVKM. CDR3 size: 14 residues. CDR3 coding DNA: TGTGCCAGCACCCCGGACAGGGCTAAGGAGACCCAGTACTTC. This gives the protein CASTPDRAKETQYF. Full variable domain (outside the CDR3, taken from reference TRBV28 and TRBJ2-5): DVKVTQSSRYLVKRTGEKVFLECVQDMDHENMFWYRQDPGLGLRLIYFSYDVKMKEKGDIPEGYSVSREKKERFSLILESASTNQTSMYLCASTPDRAKETQYFGPGTRLLVL.

V usage is TRBV20-1 and J usage is TRBJ1-5, with a possible D match to TRBD1 (5 bases). This CDR3 comprises 15 residues. Germline-derived CDR1 and CDR2 are DFQATT and SNEGSKA (reference sequence). V was clipped by 6 bases and J by 2 bases, with 17 bases between them. The CDR3: CSAAQQALGNQPQHF. The CDR3, as DNA: TGCAGTGCGGCACAACAGGCTTTGGGCAATCAGCCCCAGCATTTT.

The rearrangement uses TRBV4-3 and TRBJ2-1; TRBD2 agrees at 9 bases. Germline V gene lookup returns CDR1 LGHNA and CDR2 YSLEER. CDR3 length: 16 amino acids. V dropped 2 bases and J dropped 9; count of bases not matched to a gene: 11. The CDR3 sequence: CASSQRGGRAGGEQFF. The DNA of the CDR3 is TGCGCCAGCAGCCAACGGGGCGGGAGGGCCGGTGGTGAGCAGTTCTTC.

The CDR3 sequence: CSVPSGVNEQFF. DNA for the CDR3: TGCAGCGTCCCTAGCGGCGTGAATGAGCAGTTCTTC. The chain joins TRBV29-1 to TRBJ2-1; 7 bases fit TRBD2. Looked up from germline, CDR1 is SQVTM and CDR2 is ANQGSEA. CDR3 length equals 12 residues. The trim removed 6 bases at V and 7 bases at J, leaving 6 bases unmatched.

The chain uses TRBV7-6 and TRBJ2-3; no clear D. The length of the CDR3 is 13 residues. Germline V lookup: CDR1 SGHVS, CDR2 FNYEAQ. The V and J ends lost 3 bases and 4 bases respectively, with 8 bases between them. CDR3 region: CASSLVSADTQYF. The CDR3 DNA sequence: TGTGCCAGCAGCTTGGTGTCAGCAGATACGCAGTATTTT.

The chain employs TRBV12-3 or TRBV12-4 and TRBJ2-7; a weak D match, TRBD1 (5 bases). V lost 5 bases, J lost 4 bases, and 18 bases lay in between. CDR3 length: 15 residues. The CDR3 loop is CASSLPGRGFYEQYF. As DNA, the CDR3 is TGTGCCAGCAGTCTCCCGGGTAGGGGTTTTTACGAGCAGTACTTC.

The chain is built from TRBV28 and TRBJ2-1; 10 bases map to TRBD2. The CDR3 contains 15 residues. In germline, CDR1 is MDHEN, CDR2 SYDVKM. The V gene end was trimmed by 5 bases and the J gene end by 5 bases; junction bases not matched to a gene: 6. Written as DNA, the CDR3 is TGTGCCAGCAGTGGAGCGGGAGGGCCCCACAATGAGCAGTTCTTC. It translates to CASSGAGGPHNEQFF.

The chain employs TRBV4-2 and TRBJ2-1, with D unclear. The CDR3 consists of 11 residues. Germline CDR1 and CDR2: LGHNA and YNFKEQ. Trimming shortened V by 1 base and J by 12 bases, and 7 bases separated the two germline ends. The CDR3 nucleotides are TGTGCCAGCAGCCAAGGAGTTTGGCAGTTCTTC. It encodes CASSQGVWQFF.

The chain employs TRBV3-1 and TRBJ2-7; 13 bases agree with TRBD2. The trim removed 6 bases at V and 7 bases at J, leaving 9 bases unmatched. CDR1 LGHDT and CDR2 YNNKEL come from the germline V gene (reference sequence). This CDR3 region has 15 residues. The CDR3 region has the DNA TGTGCCAGCAGTTGGACTAGCGGGAGCGCCGAAGAGCAGTACTTC. Translating gives CASSWTSGSAEEQYF.

The chain joins TRBV23-1 to TRBJ2-7; D is perhaps TRBD1 (6 bases). TRBV23-1 is identified as an open reading frame with a role that is uncertain. The ends were cut back, 10 bases at V and 6 bases at J, with 10 bases in the middle. The CDR3 is 10 amino acids. Written as DNA, the CDR3 is TGCGCCAAGCACAGGGCCGAGCAGTACTTC. It specifies CAKHRAEQYF.

This clonotype has just a few counts. The chain carries TRBV27 and TRBJ2-5; D is ambiguous. Trimming shortened V by 4 bases and J by 4 bases, and 7 bases separated the two germline ends. CDR3 length: 12 residues. CDR1 MNHEY and CDR2 SMNVEV come from the germline V gene (reference sequence). The CDR3 here is CASSSAGETQYF. The CDR3, as DNA: TGTGCCAGCAGTTCGGCCGGAGAGACCCAGTACTTC.

In DNA form, the CDR3 reads TGTGCCAGCAGTCCCCAACAGGGTGGTACTGAAGCTTTCTTT. It encodes CASSPQQGGTEAFF. The rearrangement links TRBV28 to TRBJ1-1; tentative D call: TRBD1 (6 bases). The germline V and J ends were trimmed by 5 bases and 5 bases, with 15 bases remaining between them. The CDR3 contains 14 residues. CDR1 is MDHEN and CDR2 is SYDVKM in the germline V gene.

This rearrangement joins TRBV2 to TRBJ1-5, with TRBD1 identical over 9 bases. The CDR3 runs to 13 residues. V gave up 8 bases and J gave up 4 bases; unmatched junction bases: 3. Germline assignment: CDR1 SNHLY and CDR2 FYNNEI. CDR3 loop: CASSGTGNQPQHF. In nucleotides, the CDR3 is TGTGCCAGCTCCGGGACAGGGAATCAGCCCCAGCATTTT. The variable domain in full, with the rest retrieved from reference TRBV2 and TRBJ1-5, is EPEVTQTPSHQVTQMGQEVILRCVPISNHLYFYWYRQILGQKVEFLVSFYNNEISEKSEIFDDQFSVERPDGSNFTLKIRSTKLEDSAMYFCASSGTGNQPQHFGDGTRLSIL.

The table lists this clonotype with a count of one. The V gene is TRBV7-9, the J gene TRBJ2-7; a weak D match, TRBD1 (6 bases). V was pared by 4 bases and J by 7 bases, with 11 bases between. Germline assignment: CDR1 SEHNR and CDR2 FQNEAQ (reference sequence). The CDR3 is made up of 12 amino acids. The CDR3 coding sequence is TGTGCCAGCAGCTGGACAGTTGGGGAGCAGTACTTC. It yields the protein CASSWTVGEQYF.

The genes are TRBV3-1 and TRBJ1-5, with TRBD1 matching over 9 bases. The length of the CDR3 is 15 residues. J gave up 6 bases and V 0 bases, and 3 bases lay outside the gene matches. Germline CDR1 is LGHDT and CDR2 is YNNKEL (reference sequence). This chain's CDR3 is CASSQEGQGIQPQHF. DNA for the CDR3: TGTGCCAGCAGCCAAGAGGGACAGGGAATTCAGCCCCAGCATTTT.

V and J are TRBV24-1 and TRBJ2-2; D unclear. Trimming removed 3 bases from V and 7 bases from J, with 5 bases in between. The CDR3 runs 12 residues. Germline V gene lookup returns CDR1 KGHDR and CDR2 SFDVKD. CDR3 in DNA: TGTGCCACCAGTGATGGAATCGGGGAGCTGTTTTTT. Its protein product is CATSDGIGELFF.

V is TRBV12-3 or TRBV12-4 and J is TRBJ1-1; no clear D. V dropped 2 bases and J dropped 5 bases, with 9 bases sitting between them. The CDR3 contains 13 residues. The CDR3 DNA is TGTGCCAGCAGTTTACGGGAGGATACTGAAGCTTTCTTT. Translated: CASSLREDTEAFF.

This clonotype showed up just once. V gene TRBV28 combines with J gene TRBJ2-7; a possible D gene is TRBD2 (5 bases). This CDR3 has 11 amino acids. CDR1 and CDR2 from the germline V gene are MDHEN and SYDVKM. V lost 8 bases and J lost 8, with 13 bases in between. The CDR3: CASRRGVKQYF. As DNA, the CDR3 is TGTGCCAGCCGTCGGGGTGTGAAGCAGTACTTC.

The V and J genes are TRBV12-3 or TRBV12-4 and TRBJ2-3; 8 bases are a match to TRBD1. The CDR3 covers 13 residues. Unmatched junction bases numbered 4, after V lost 6 bases and J lost 5 bases. The CDR3 loop reads CASRRTGIDTQYF. CDR3 DNA: TGTGCCAGCAGACGGACAGGGATAGATACGCAGTATTTT.